Sequencing of this T cell receptor delta chain was carried out in a study of γδ T cells in repeated Plasmodium falciparum infection. Study-wide results and caveats: Donors in Mali lived in a small rural village, largely one ethnic group.

TCRdb repeated clone calling on the multiplex PCR reads with CATT. This table has tens of thousands of delta-chain clones, approximately 0.96% appearing once. Bulk repertoires came from Vgamma9/Vdelta2+ or Vdelta2-negative gammadelta T cells flow-sorted from PBMC. Worth noting for this clone: The antigen is undetermined. Given a far larger clone just one base away, this is likely a sequencing read error. This specimen includes other DNA sequences encoding the same CDR3.

CDR1 TSWWSYY and CDR2 QGS come from the germline V gene. This CDR3 is built from 18 residues. This clonotype originated in a pool of human donors (malaria-infected and uninfected, not separated). The J gene has no call, while the V gene is TRDV1; TRDD3 was called by the table and not checked on the DNA. What was sequenced was gamma-delta T cells from blood. This chain's CDR3 is CALGELGGPLRYTDKLIF. The DNA of the CDR3 is TGTGCTCTTGGGGAACTAGGGGGGCCCCTCCGGTACACCGATAAACTTATCTTT.